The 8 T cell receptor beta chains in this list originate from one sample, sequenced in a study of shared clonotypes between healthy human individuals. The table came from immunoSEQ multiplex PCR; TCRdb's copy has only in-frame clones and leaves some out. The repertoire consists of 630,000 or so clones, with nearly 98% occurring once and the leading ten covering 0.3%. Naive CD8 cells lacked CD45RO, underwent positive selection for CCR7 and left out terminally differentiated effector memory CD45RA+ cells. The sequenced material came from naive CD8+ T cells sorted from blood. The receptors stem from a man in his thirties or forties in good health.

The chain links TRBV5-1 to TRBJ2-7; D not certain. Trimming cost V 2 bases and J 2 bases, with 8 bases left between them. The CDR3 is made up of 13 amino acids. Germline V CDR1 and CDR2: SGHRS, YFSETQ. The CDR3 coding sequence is TGCGCCAGCAGCTTCGCCACGACCTACGAGCAGTACTTC. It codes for CASSFATTYEQYF.

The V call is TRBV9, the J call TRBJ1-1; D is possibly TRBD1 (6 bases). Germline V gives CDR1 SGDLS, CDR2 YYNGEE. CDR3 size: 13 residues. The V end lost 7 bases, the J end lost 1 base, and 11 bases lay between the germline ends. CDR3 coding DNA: TGTGCCAGCGGAGCGGGGGCGAACACTGAAGCTTTCTTT. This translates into CASGAGANTEAFF.

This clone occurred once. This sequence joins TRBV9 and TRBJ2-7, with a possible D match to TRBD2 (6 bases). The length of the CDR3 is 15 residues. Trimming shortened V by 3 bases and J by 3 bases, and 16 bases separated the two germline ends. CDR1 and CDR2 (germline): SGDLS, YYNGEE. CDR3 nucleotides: TGTGCCAGCAGCGCATGGACCGCGGGAAACTACGAGCAGTACTTC. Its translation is CASSAWTAGNYEQYF.

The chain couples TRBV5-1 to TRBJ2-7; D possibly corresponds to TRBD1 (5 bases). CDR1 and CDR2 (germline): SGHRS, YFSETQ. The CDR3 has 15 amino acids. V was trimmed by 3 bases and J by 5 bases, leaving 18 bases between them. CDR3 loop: CASSWPSGAVDEQYF. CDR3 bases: TGCGCCAGCAGCTGGCCCAGTGGGGCCGTCGACGAGCAGTACTTC. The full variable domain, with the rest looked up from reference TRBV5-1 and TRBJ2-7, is KAGVTQTPRYLIKTRGQQVTLSCSPISGHRSVSWYQQTPGQGLQFLFEYFSETQRNKGNFPGRFSGRQFSNSRSEMNVSTLELGDSALYLCASSWPSGAVDEQYFGPGTRLTVT.

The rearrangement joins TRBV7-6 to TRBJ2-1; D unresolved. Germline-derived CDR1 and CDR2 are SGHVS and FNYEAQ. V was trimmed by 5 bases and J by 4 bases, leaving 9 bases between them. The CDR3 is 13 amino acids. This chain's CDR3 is CASSGTDYNEQFF. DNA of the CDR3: TGTGCCAGCAGCGGAACAGATTACAATGAGCAGTTCTTC.

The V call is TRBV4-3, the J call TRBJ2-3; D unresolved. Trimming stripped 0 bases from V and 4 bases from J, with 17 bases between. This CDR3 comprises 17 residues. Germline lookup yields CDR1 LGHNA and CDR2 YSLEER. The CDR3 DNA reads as TGCGCCAGCAGCCAAGAAGTAGGTTCCGGAATTGCAGATACGCAGTATTTT. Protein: CASSQEVGSGIADTQYF.

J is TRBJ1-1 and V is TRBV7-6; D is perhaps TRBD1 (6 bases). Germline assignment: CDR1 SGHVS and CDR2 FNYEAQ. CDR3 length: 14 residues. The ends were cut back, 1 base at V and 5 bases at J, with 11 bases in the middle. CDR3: CASSLGGPRTEAFF. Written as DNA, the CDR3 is TGTGCCAGCAGCTTAGGGGGGCCTAGAACTGAAGCTTTCTTT. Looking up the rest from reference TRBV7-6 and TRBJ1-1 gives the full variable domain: GAGVSQSPRYKVTKRGQDVALRCDPISGHVSLYWYRQALGQGPEFLTYFNYEAQQDKSGLPNDRFSAERPEGSISTLTIQRTEQRDSAMYRCASSLGGPRTEAFFGQGTRLTVV.

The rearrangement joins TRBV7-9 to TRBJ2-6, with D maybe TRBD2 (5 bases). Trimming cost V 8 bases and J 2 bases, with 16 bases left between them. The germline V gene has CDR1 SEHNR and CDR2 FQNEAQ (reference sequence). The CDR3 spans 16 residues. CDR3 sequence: CASDYGLEAGANVLTF. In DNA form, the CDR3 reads TGTGCCAGCGACTACGGATTAGAGGCTGGGGCCAACGTCCTGACTTTC.